Listed here are 15 T cell receptor beta chains from one sample, sequenced in a study of T cell repertoires in cytomegalovirus infection. TCRdb analysed the reads with MiXCR anew, one entry per CDR3 protein. The data show 250,000 to 300,000 distinct CDR3 sequences, with about a quarter seen just once and roughly 13% held by the top ten. What was sequenced was PBMCs. Receptors originate from a human donor in good health (CMV status not recorded). Some clones in this sample may be carry-over from other donors' samples.

V is TRBV18 and J is TRBJ1-2; perhaps TRBD1 as D (6 bases). CDR3 length equals 14 residues. Germline V gives CDR1 KGHSH, CDR2 LQKENI. Trimming cost V 3 bases and J 4 bases, with 12 bases left between them. CDR3 sequence (DNA): TGTGCCAGCTCACCCCCGGGGGGGGCCTATGGCTACACCTTC. This translates into CASSPPGGAYGYTF.

This clonotype has only a few counts. This chain connects TRBV20-1 to TRBJ1-4; D is unresolved. V gave up 3 bases and J gave up 7 bases, with 12 bases separating them. Per germline, CDR1 DFQATT and CDR2 SNEGSKA (reference sequence). The CDR3 is 13 amino acids. The DNA of the CDR3 is TGCAGTGCTAGTAACGTGCTGGCTGAAAAACTGTTTTTT. Its translation: CSASNVLAEKLFF.

The chain combines TRBV9 with TRBJ2-1, with D tentatively TRBD1 or TRBD2 (7 bases each). The germline CDR1 and CDR2 sequences are SGDLS and YYNGEE. CDR3 length: 14 residues. V lost 2 bases to trimming and J lost 7 bases, with 13 bases between them. The CDR3 bases are TGTGCCAGCAGCGTGAGACAGGGAGGGAATGAGCAGTTCTTC. Its protein is CASSVRQGGNEQFF.

This clonotype was seen only a few times. The chain joins TRBV7-2 to TRBJ2-1; possibly TRBD1 for D (5 bases). V gave up 1 base and J gave up 8 bases, with 12 bases separating them. Germline CDR1 SGHTA, CDR2 FQGNSA. CDR3 length: 14 amino acids. CDR3 amino acids: CASSLVGAWDEQFF. The CDR3 DNA sequence: TGTGCCAGCAGCTTAGTTGGGGCTTGGGATGAGCAGTTCTTC. Combining the CDR3 with reference TRBV7-2 and TRBJ2-1 gives the whole variable domain GAGVSQSPSNKVTEKGKDVELRCDPISGHTALYWYRQSLGQGLEFLIYFQGNSAPDKSGLPSDRFSAERTGGSVSTLTIQRTQQEDSAVYLCASSLVGAWDEQFFGPGTRLTVL.

This clonotype was recorded many times. This chain joins TRBV7-2 and TRBJ2-1; D gene unclear. Trimming took 4 bases from V and 2 from J, leaving 6 bases between them. The CDR3 consists of 13 residues. Looked up from germline, CDR1 is SGHTA and CDR2 is FQGNSA. The chain's CDR3 is CASSWRPYNEQFF. The CDR3 bases are TGTGCCAGCAGCTGGCGACCCTACAATGAGCAGTTCTTC.

This clonotype was counted only a few times. The V gene is TRBV7-2, the J gene TRBJ2-3, with unresolved D. The CDR3 covers 16 residues. V was pared by 4 bases and J by 0 bases, with 14 bases between. Germline V lookup: CDR1 SGHTA, CDR2 FQGNSA. CDR3 sequence: CASSSLGRQSTDTQYF. The CDR3, as DNA: TGTGCCAGCAGCTCCCTGGGTAGGCAGAGCACAGATACGCAGTATTTT.

V and J are TRBV20-1 and TRBJ2-5, with D perhaps matching TRBD1 or TRBD2 (5 bases each). Trimming took off 5 bases at V and 5 bases at J, with 12 bases between the two ends. CDR1 and CDR2 (germline): DFQATT, SNEGSKA (reference sequence). The CDR3 runs 12 residues. CDR3 residues: CSAGTLGETQYF. CDR3 nucleotide sequence: TGCAGTGCTGGGACCCTGGGGGAGACCCAGTACTTC.

The V and J genes are TRBV28 and TRBJ2-7, with D perhaps TRBD1 or TRBD2 (5 bases each). The germline V gene encodes CDR1 MDHEN and CDR2 SYDVKM. Trimming removed 5 bases from V and 8 bases from J, with 10 bases in between. This CDR3 spans 11 amino acids. The CDR3 loop reads CASSLRGKQYF. The CDR3 region has the DNA TGTGCCAGCAGTCTTCGGGGCAAGCAGTACTTC.

To note about this clonotype: Possible read error: a much larger clone is one base away. The chain couples TRBV7-2 to TRBJ2-7; perhaps TRBD2 as D (5 bases). The CDR3 has 13 amino acids. Per the germline V gene, CDR1 is SGHTA and CDR2 is FQGNSA. CDR3 loop: CASSLTSSYEQCF. Written as DNA, the CDR3 is TGTGCCAGCAGCTTAACTAGTTCCTACGAGCAGTGCTTC.

This clonotype was counted only a few times. V and J are TRBV7-2 and TRBJ2-2; TRBD2 agrees at 7 bases. This CDR3 spans 13 amino acids. Germline V CDR1 and CDR2: SGHTA, FQGNSA. Germline trimming cut 11 bases from V and 3 bases from J; bases unmatched to any gene: 6. CDR3 in DNA: TGTGCCGGCGGGGGAGGGCACACCGGGGAGCTGTTTTTT. The encoded protein is CAGGGGHTGELFF.

The chain employs TRBV7-2 and TRBJ2-1; D perhaps matches TRBD1 (6 bases). The V end was cut by 5 bases, the J end by 6 bases, with 14 bases between. Per the germline V gene, CDR1 is SGHTA and CDR2 is FQGNSA. The CDR3 extends over 14 amino acids. The chain's CDR3 is CASSPGQRSNEQFF. Written as DNA, the CDR3 is TGTGCCAGCAGCCCCGGACAGAGGAGCAATGAGCAGTTCTTC.

This clonotype was observed a few times. The rearrangement links TRBV6-5 to TRBJ1-5; D perhaps matches TRBD1 (6 bases). V gave up 5 bases and J gave up 0 bases, with 11 bases separating them. Germline lookup yields CDR1 MNHEY and CDR2 SVGAGI. This CDR3 has 15 amino acids. CDR3 nucleotide sequence: TGTGCCAGCAGTACACAGGGACGTAGCAATCAGCCCCAGCATTTT. As protein: CASSTQGRSNQPQHF.

The CDR3 nucleotides read TGTGCCAGCAGCCTGAGGCTGCGGGGGGCTACGGAGACCCAGTACTTC. This gives the protein CASSLRLRGATETQYF. The chain couples TRBV7-6 to TRBJ2-5, with 8 nucleotides matching TRBD2. Losses at the gene ends were 5 bases for V and 5 bases for J; bases not matched to a gene: 13. CDR3 size: 16 residues. Germline CDR1 reads SGHVS; CDR2 reads FNYEAQ.

This clonotype was counted a few times. The V call is TRBV15, the J call TRBJ2-7; 11 bases are shared with TRBD2. Germline-derived CDR1 and CDR2 are LNHNV and YYDKDF (reference sequence). The CDR3 consists of 15 residues. V was pared by 4 bases and J by 4 bases, with 6 bases of the junction left unmatched. The CDR3 reads CATSTIAGGTYEQYF. The DNA for the CDR3 is TGTGCCACCAGCACGATAGCGGGAGGGACGTACGAGCAGTACTTC. The full variable domain, completed using reference TRBV15 and TRBJ2-7, is DAMVIQNPRYQVTQFGKPVTLSCSQTLNHNVMYWYQQKSSQAPKLLFHYYDKDFNNEADTPDNFQSRRPNTSFCFLDIRSPGLGDTAMYLCATSTIAGGTYEQYFGPGTRLTVT.

This clonotype was picked up a small number of times. The chain combines TRBV18 with TRBJ2-1; 13 bases are shared with TRBD2. The CDR3 length is 15 residues. In germline, CDR1 is KGHSH, CDR2 LQKENI. After removal of 6 bases from V and 4 bases from J, the junction contained 3 bases not matched to a gene. CDR3: CASSGLAGAYNEQFF. CDR3 bases: TGTGCCAGCTCCGGACTAGCGGGAGCTTACAATGAGCAGTTCTTC.